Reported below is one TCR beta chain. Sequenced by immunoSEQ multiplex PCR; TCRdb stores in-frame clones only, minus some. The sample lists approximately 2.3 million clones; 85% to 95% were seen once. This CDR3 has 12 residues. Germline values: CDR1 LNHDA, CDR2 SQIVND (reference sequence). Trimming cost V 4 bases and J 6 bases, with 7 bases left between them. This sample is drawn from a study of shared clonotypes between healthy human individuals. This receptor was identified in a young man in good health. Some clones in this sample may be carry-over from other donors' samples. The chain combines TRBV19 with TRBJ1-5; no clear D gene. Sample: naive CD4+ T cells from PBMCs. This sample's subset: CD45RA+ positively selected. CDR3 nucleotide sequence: TGTGCCAGTAGTAATATAGGTCAGCCCCAGCATTTT. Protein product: CASSNIGQPQHF.